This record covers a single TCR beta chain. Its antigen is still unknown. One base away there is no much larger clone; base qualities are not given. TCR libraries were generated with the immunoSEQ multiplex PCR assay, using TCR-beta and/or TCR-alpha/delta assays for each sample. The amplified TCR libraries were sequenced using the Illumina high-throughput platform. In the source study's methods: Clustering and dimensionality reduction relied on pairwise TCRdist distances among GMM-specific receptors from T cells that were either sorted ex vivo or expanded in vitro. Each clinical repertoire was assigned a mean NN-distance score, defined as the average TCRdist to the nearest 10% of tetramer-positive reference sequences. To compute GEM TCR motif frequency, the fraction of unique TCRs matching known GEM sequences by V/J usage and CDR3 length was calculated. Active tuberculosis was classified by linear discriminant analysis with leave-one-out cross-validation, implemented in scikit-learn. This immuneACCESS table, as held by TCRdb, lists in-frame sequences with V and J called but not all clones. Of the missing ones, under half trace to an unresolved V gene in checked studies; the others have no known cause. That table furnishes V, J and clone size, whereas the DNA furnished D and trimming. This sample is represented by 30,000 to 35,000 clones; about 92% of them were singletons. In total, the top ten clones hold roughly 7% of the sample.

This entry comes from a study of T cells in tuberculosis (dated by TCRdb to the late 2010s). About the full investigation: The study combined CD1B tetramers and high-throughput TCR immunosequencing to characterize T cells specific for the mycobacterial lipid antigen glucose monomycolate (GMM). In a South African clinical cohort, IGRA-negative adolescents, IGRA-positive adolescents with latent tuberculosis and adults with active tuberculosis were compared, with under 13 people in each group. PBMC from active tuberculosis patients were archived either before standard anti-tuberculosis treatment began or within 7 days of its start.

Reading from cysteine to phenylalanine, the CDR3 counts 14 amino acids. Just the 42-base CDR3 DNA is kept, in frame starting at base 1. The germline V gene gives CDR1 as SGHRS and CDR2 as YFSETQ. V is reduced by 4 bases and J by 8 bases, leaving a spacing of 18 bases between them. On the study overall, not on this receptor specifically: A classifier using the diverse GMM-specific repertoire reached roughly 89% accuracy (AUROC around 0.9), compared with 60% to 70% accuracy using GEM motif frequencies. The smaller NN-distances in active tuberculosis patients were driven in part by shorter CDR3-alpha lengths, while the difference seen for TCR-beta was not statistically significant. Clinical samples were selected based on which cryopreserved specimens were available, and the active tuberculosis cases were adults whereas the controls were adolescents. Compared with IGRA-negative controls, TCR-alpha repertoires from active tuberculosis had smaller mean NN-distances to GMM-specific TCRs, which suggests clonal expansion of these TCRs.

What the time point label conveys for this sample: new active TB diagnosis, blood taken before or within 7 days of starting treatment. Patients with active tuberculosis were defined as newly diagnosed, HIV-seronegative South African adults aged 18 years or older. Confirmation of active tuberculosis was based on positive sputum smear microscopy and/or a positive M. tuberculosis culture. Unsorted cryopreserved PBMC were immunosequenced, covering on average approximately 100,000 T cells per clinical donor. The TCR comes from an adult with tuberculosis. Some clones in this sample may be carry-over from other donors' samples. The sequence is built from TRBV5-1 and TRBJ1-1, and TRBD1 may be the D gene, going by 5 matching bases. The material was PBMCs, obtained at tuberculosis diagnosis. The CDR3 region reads CASSTEGAGYEAFF. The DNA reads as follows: TGCGCCAGCAGCACCGAAGGGGCGGGGTACGAAGCTTTCTTT.